Sequencing of this T cell receptor (beta chain) was carried out in a study of shared clonotypes between healthy human individuals. Study conclusions and caveats: Researchers found naive subsets generally carried larger estimated richness than memory subsets.

The count of this clone is one. As yet, its antigen is unknown. V lost 3 bases and J 4 bases, leaving 11 bases between the germline ends. The CDR3 is 14 amino acids. CDR1 is MNHEY and CDR2 is SMNVEV in the germline V gene (reference sequence). Generated by immunoSEQ multiplex PCR, the TCRdb table keeps only in-frame clones and is missing some. The data show under 130,000 clones, with around 71% seen just once and about 25% held by the top ten. This TCR came from a woman aged 30 to 39 in good health. This chain joins TRBV27 and TRBJ2-3; D gene unclear. The specimen sequenced was memory CD8+ T cells sorted from blood. Specified subset: CD45RO+ cells pooled with CCR7-negative TemRA cells. CDR3 in DNA: TGTGCCAGCAGTTTCTCTAGGGATGCAGATACGCAGTATTTT. Amino acids: CASSFSRDADTQYF.